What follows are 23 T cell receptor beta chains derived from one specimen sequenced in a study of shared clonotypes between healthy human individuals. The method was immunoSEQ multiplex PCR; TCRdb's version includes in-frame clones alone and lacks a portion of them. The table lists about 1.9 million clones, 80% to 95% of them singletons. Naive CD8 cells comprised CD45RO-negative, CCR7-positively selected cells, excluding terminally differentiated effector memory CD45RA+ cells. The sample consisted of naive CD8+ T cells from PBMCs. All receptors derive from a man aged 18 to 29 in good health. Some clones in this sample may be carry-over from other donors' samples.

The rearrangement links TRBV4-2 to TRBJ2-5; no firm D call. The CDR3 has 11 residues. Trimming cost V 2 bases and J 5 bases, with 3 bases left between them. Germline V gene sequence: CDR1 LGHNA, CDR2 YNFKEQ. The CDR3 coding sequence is TGTGCCAGCAGCCAACGGGAGACCCAGTACTTC. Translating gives CASSQRETQYF.

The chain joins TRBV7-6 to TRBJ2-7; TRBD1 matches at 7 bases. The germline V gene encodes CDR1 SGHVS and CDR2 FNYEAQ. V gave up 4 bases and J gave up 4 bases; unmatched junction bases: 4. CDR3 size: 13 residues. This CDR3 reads CASSWGQTYEQYF. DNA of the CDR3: TGTGCCAGCAGCTGGGGACAGACTTACGAGCAGTACTTC.

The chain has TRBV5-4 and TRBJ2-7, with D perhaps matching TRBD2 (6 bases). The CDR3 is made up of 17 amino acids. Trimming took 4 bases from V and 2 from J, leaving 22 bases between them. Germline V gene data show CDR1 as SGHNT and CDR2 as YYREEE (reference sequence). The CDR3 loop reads CASSGIDTPGGAYEQYF. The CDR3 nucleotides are TGTGCCAGCAGCGGAATCGATACTCCCGGAGGGGCCTACGAGCAGTACTTC.

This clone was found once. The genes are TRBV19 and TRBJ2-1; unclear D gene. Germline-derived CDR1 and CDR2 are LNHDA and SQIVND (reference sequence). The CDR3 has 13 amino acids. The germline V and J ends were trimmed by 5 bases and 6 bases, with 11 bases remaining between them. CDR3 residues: CASSPNPPNEQFF. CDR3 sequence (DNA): TGTGCCAGTAGTCCCAATCCCCCCAATGAGCAGTTCTTC.

The CDR3 spells CASSLSGTGEAFF. The CDR3 coding sequence is TGTGCCAGCAGTTTATCCGGGACAGGGGAAGCTTTCTTT. The V call is TRBV27, the J call TRBJ1-1, with 9 bases lining up with TRBD1. V lost 0 bases, J lost 8 bases, and 1 base stayed unmatched. This CDR3 region has 13 residues. CDR1 MNHEY and CDR2 SMNVEV come from the germline V gene (reference sequence).

CDR3 DNA sequence: TGTGCCAGTACTCCTAGGGGTGGGTCAGGGCAGCCCCAGCATTTT. Residues: CASTPRGGSGQPQHF. This rearrangement joins TRBV19 to TRBJ1-5, with TRBD1 as a possible D gene (5 bases). V lost 7 bases to trimming and J lost 7 bases, with 20 bases between them. Germline V gene data show CDR1 as LNHDA and CDR2 as SQIVND (reference sequence). CDR3 length: 15 amino acids.

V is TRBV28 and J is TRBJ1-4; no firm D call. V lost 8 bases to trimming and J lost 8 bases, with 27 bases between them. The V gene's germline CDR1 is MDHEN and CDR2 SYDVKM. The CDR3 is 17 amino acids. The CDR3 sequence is CASGSTSTVGPDEKLFF. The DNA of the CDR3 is TGTGCCAGCGGGTCAACCTCAACGGTAGGGCCTGACGAAAAACTGTTTTTT.

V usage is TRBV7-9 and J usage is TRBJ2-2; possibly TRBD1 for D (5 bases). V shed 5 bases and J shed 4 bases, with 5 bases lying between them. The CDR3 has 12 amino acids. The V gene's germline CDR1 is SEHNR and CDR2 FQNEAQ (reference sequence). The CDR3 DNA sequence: TGTGCCAGCAGCCAGGGCACCGGGGAGCTGTTTTTT. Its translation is CASSQGTGELFF.

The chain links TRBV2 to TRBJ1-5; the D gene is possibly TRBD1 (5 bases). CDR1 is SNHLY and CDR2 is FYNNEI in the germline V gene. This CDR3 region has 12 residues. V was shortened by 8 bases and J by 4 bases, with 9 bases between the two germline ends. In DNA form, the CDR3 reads TGTGCCAGCCAGTGGGGGAATCAGCCCCAGCATTTT. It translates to CASQWGNQPQHF.

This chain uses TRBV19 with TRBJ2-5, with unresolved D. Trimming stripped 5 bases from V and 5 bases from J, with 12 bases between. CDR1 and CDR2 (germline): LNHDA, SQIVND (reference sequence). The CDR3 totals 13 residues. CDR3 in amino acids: CASSPDGQETQYF. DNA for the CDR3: TGTGCCAGTAGTCCGGACGGCCAGGAGACCCAGTACTTC.

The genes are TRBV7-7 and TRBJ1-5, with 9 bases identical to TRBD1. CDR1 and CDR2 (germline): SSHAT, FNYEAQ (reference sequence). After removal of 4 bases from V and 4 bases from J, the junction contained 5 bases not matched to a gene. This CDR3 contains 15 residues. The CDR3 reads CASSSDRGLNQPQHF. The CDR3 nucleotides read TGTGCCAGCAGCTCGGACAGGGGATTGAATCAGCCCCAGCATTTT.

This chain's CDR3 is CASTDRGLKSTEAFF. The CDR3 region has the DNA TGTGCCAGTACGGACAGGGGGCTTAAGAGCACTGAAGCTTTCTTT. The chain joins TRBV19 to TRBJ1-1, with 11 bases fitting TRBD1. Germline V CDR1 and CDR2: LNHDA, SQIVND (reference sequence). The CDR3 has 15 amino acids. V shed 7 bases, J shed 4 bases, and the junction held 8 bases outside the gene matches.

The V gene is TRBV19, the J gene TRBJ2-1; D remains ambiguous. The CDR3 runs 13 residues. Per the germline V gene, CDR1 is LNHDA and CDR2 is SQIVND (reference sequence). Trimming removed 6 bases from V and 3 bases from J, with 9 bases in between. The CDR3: CASRSLNYNEQFF. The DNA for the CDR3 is TGTGCCAGTAGGAGTCTAAACTACAATGAGCAGTTCTTC.

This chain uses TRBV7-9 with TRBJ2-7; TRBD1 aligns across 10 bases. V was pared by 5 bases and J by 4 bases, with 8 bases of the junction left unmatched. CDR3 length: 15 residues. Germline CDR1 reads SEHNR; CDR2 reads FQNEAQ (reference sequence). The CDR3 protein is CASSLRDRGDYEQYF. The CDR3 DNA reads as TGTGCCAGCAGCCTCCGGGACAGGGGAGATTACGAGCAGTACTTC.

In nucleotides, the CDR3 is TGTGCCAGTGGGACAGGGGATTTGGATACGCAGTATTTT. Translating gives CASGTGDLDTQYF. V and J are TRBV19 and TRBJ2-3; 10 bases map to TRBD1. The CDR3 runs 13 residues. V trimming: 8 bases; J trimming: 6 bases; junction bases outside the gene matches: 5. CDR1 and CDR2 (germline): LNHDA, SQIVND (reference sequence).

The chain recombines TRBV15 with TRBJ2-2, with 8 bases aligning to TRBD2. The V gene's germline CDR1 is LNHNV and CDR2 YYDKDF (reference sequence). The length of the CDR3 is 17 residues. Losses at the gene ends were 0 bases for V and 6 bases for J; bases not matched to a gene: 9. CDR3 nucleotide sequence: TGTGCCACCAGCAGAGATGGTGGACTAGCCTCCCCCGGGGAGCTGTTTTTT. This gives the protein CATSRDGGLASPGELFF.

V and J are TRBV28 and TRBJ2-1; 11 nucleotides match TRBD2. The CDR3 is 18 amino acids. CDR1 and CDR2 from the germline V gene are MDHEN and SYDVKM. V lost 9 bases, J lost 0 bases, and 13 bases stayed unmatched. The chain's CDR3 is CASWGLAGGLSSYNEQFF. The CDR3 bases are TGTGCCAGTTGGGGGCTAGCGGGAGGCCTGAGCTCCTACAATGAGCAGTTCTTC.

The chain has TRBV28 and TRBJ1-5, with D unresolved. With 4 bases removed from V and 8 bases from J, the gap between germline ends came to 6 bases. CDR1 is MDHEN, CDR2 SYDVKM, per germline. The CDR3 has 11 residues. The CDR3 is CASSWEKPQHF. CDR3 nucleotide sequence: TGTGCCAGCAGTTGGGAGAAGCCCCAGCATTTT.

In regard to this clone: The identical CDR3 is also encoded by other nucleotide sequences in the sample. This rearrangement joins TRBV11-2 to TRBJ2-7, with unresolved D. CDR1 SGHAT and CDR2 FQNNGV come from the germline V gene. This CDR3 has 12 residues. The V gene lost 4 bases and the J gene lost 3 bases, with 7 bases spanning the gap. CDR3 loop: CASSSPSYEQYF. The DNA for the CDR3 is TGTGCCAGCAGCTCCCCTAGCTACGAGCAGTACTTC. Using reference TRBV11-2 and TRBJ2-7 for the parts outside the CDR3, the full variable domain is EAGVAQSPRYKIIEKRQSVAFWCNPISGHATLYWYQQILGQGPKLLIQFQNNGVVDDSQLPKDRFSAERLKGVDSTLKIQPAKLEDSAVYLCASSSPSYEQYFGPGTRLTVT.

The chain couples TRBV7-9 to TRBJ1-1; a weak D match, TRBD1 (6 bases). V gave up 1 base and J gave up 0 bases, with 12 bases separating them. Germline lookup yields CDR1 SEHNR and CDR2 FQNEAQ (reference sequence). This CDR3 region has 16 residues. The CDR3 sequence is CASSLGNRALNTEAFF. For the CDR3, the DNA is TGTGCCAGCAGCTTAGGGAACAGGGCGTTGAACACTGAAGCTTTCTTT. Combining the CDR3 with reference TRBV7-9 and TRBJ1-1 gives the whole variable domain DTGVSQNPRHKITKRGQNVTFRCDPISEHNRLYWYRQTLGQGPEFLTYFQNEAQLEKSRLLSDRFSAERPKGSFSTLEIQRTEQGDSAMYLCASSLGNRALNTEAFFGQGTRLTVV.

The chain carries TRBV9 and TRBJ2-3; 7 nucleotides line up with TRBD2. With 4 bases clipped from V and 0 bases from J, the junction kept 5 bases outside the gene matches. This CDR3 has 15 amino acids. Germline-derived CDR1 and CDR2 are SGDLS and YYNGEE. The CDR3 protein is CASSQAGTSTDTQYF. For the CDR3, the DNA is TGTGCCAGCAGCCAAGCGGGAACTAGCACAGATACGCAGTATTTT.

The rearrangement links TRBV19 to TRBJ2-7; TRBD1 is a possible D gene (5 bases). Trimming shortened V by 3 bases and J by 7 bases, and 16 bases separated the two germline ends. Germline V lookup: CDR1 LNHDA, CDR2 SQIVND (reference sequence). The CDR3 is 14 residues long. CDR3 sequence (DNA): TGTGCCAGTAGTATTGGGCCAGGGCCGAGTGAGCAGTACTTC. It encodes CASSIGPGPSEQYF.

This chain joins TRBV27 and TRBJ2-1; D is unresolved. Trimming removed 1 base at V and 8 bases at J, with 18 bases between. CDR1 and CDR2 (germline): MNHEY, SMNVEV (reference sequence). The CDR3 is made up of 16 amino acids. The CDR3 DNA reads TGTGCCAGCAGTTTATTGAAGGGCCTTCATGTGGATGAGCAGTTCTTC. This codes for CASSLLKGLHVDEQFF.